This T cell receptor (beta chain) comes out of a study of blood T cell repertoires in COVID-19. Trimming took 7 bases from V and 8 from J; bases not matched to a gene: 15. The CDR3 extends over 17 amino acids. Germline values: CDR1 SNHLY, CDR2 FYNNEI. How the authors handled the data: The authors estimated nucleated cell counts from reference gene primer amplification. Measured with immunoSEQ multiplex PCR; TCRdb has only the in-frame clones, and not every one. V and J calls and clone size are as listed in that table; D and trimming were resolved from the DNA. The data contain 80,000 to 100,000 clones, over 70% of them singletons.

The chain joins TRBV2 to TRBJ2-3, with 13 bases that match TRBD2. Sequencing was performed on peripheral blood. The receptor's source is a man in his fifties or sixties who had recovered from COVID-19. As DNA, the CDR3 is TGTGCCAGCACTCCATGGGCCGGGACTAGCGGGGATGGTACGCAGTATTTT. Protein sequence: CASTPWAGTSGDGTQYF.